The 26 T cell receptor beta chains reported below all come from one sample, sequenced in a study of blood T cells in healthy people across ages. The use of a sample-barcoded 5' primer and a J-beta primer mix characterized a second PCR of about 6 to 11 cycles. TCRdb independently ran MiXCR on the 5' RACE reads; one entry per CDR3 protein. In the table there are 550,000 to 700,000 distinct CDR3 sequences, approximately 25% of which are singletons. Sequenced sample: blood. The source of these receptors is a woman aged 70-85 years in good health.

For the CDR3, the DNA is TGCGCCAGCAGCCAAGCCCCGGGCGACGAGCAGTACTTC. It yields the protein CASSQAPGDEQYF. V gene TRBV4-3 combines with J gene TRBJ2-7; D is unclear. CDR1 is LGHNA, CDR2 YSLEER, per germline. CDR3 length: 13 amino acids. V was clipped by 1 base and J by 5 bases, with 9 bases between them.

In its sample, this clonotype was seen a few times. The V and J genes are TRBV4-2 and TRBJ2-3; 9 nucleotides line up with TRBD2. There are 17 residues in the CDR3. Looked up from germline, CDR1 is LGHNA and CDR2 is YNFKEQ. Trimming removed 4 bases from V and 4 bases from J; junction bases left unmatched: 12. The CDR3 DNA sequence: TGTGCCAGCAGCCCCAACCCGCGGGGGGGCGGCGCAGATACGCAGTATTTT. It is translated as CASSPNPRGGGADTQYF.

This clonotype has a handful of counts. This chain connects TRBV20-1 to TRBJ1-5; 7 nucleotides align to TRBD1. This CDR3 comprises 16 residues. The germline gives CDR1 DFQATT, CDR2 SNEGSKA (reference sequence). Losses at the gene ends were 6 bases for V and 1 base for J; bases not matched to a gene: 12. This CDR3 reads CSAVTKQGLSNQPQHF. The CDR3 DNA reads TGCAGTGCCGTAACGAAACAGGGGCTGAGCAATCAGCCCCAGCATTTT.

This clonotype was detected only a few times. The genes are TRBV2 and TRBJ1-1, with D hard to call. Germline V lookup: CDR1 SNHLY, CDR2 FYNNEI. V dropped 7 bases and J dropped 4 bases, with 16 bases sitting between them. The CDR3 covers 14 residues. DNA of the CDR3: TGTGCCAGCACTCTAGAGGGAGCGGCCACTGAAGCTTTCTTT. It encodes CASTLEGAATEAFF.

This clonotype appeared a few times. V gene TRBV4-2 combines with J gene TRBJ2-5; the D gene is possibly TRBD1 (5 bases). The length of the CDR3 is 15 residues. V dropped 4 bases and J dropped 2 bases, with 14 bases sitting between them. Per the germline V gene, CDR1 is LGHNA and CDR2 is YNFKEQ. The CDR3 is CASSRRYGAQETQYF. CDR3 in DNA: TGTGCCAGCAGCCGCCGATATGGGGCACAAGAGACCCAGTACTTC.

The rearrangement joins TRBV7-2 to TRBJ2-7; TRBD1 aligns across 7 bases. CDR1 is SGHTA, CDR2 FQGNSA, per germline. J lost 4 bases, V lost 5 bases, and 5 bases had no gene match. The CDR3 totals 13 residues. CDR3 residues: CASSTKTGYEQYF. The CDR3 DNA reads TGTGCCAGCAGCACTAAGACAGGGTACGAGCAGTACTTC.

This chain joins TRBV7-6 and TRBJ2-7; D ambiguous. The germline V and J ends were trimmed by 5 bases and 7 bases, with 12 bases remaining between them. The germline V gene has CDR1 SGHVS and CDR2 FNYEAQ. This CDR3 spans 12 amino acids. The chain's CDR3 is CASSLGHQEQYF. The CDR3 nucleotides read TGTGCCAGCAGCCTAGGCCATCAGGAGCAGTACTTC. Drawing the rest from reference TRBV7-6 and TRBJ2-7, the complete variable domain is GAGVSQSPRYKVTKRGQDVALRCDPISGHVSLYWYRQALGQGPEFLTYFNYEAQQDKSGLPNDRFSAERPEGSISTLTIQRTEQRDSAMYRCASSLGHQEQYFGPGTRLTVT.

This clonotype turned up a few times. The chain uses TRBV20-1 and TRBJ2-3, with 7 bases fitting TRBD1. The V segment lost 1 base and the J segment 4 bases; nucleotides outside the gene matches: 5. Germline CDR1 DFQATT, CDR2 SNEGSKA (reference sequence). This CDR3 contains 14 residues. The CDR3 loop is CSARGNRGSDTQYF. The CDR3 DNA sequence: TGCAGTGCTAGAGGAAACAGGGGCTCAGATACGCAGTATTTT.

CDR3 in DNA: TGTGCCAGCAGCCCTGGACAGGGGGCGGACGAGCAGTACTTC. Translation gives CASSPGQGADEQYF. This chain connects TRBV12-3 or TRBV12-4 to TRBJ2-7; 11 bases map to TRBD1. The CDR3 covers 14 residues. V gave up 6 bases and J gave up 5 bases; unmatched junction bases: 6.

About this clonotype: The germline gene is not matched at one end of the junction; a read error may be the cause. This chain uses TRBV7-9 with TRBJ2-7, with 8 bases identical to TRBD2. This CDR3 has 15 residues. The germline V gene encodes CDR1 SEHNR and CDR2 FQNEAQ (reference sequence). The CDR3 nucleotides are TGTGCCAGCAGCTTAGTAGACGGGGGGGCCCACGAGCAATACTTC. This codes for CASSLVDGGAHEQYF.

With regard to this clonotype: The limits of the CDR3 on the DNA are not certain, so only TCRdb's listed CDR3 is given. This chain connects TRBV6-6 to TRBJ2-7; the table names TRBD1, a call not compared with the DNA. Germline V gives CDR1 MNHNY, CDR2 SVGAGI (reference sequence). The CDR3 is 14 amino acids in total, end residues counted. This CDR3 reads CASSSSGQGYEQYF.

This clonotype was detected only a few times. The rearrangement links TRBV20-1 to TRBJ2-1; perhaps TRBD2 as D (5 bases). Germline V gene data show CDR1 as DFQATT and CDR2 as SNEGSKA (reference sequence). This CDR3 spans 13 amino acids. Trimming removed 1 base at V and 8 bases at J, with 12 bases between. The CDR3 sequence: CSARVASPHEQFF. CDR3 nucleotide sequence: TGCAGTGCTAGAGTAGCTAGCCCCCATGAGCAGTTCTTC.

This clonotype has just a few counts. V and J are TRBV7-2 and TRBJ1-2, with D possibly matching TRBD1 (5 bases). The V end lost 4 bases, the J end lost 8 bases, and 20 bases lay between the germline ends. Germline assignment: CDR1 SGHTA and CDR2 FQGNSA. The CDR3 is 15 amino acids. The CDR3 spells CASSSRASLLEGYTF. CDR3 in DNA: TGTGCCAGCAGCTCCAGGGCTAGCCTACTAGAGGGCTACACCTTC. Full variable domain (rest looked up from reference TRBV7-2 and TRBJ1-2): GAGVSQSPSNKVTEKGKDVELRCDPISGHTALYWYRQSLGQGLEFLIYFQGNSAPDKSGLPSDRFSAERTGGSVSTLTIQRTQQEDSAVYLCASSSRASLLEGYTFGSGTRLTVV.

This chain connects TRBV7-3 to TRBJ2-3, with 10 bases identical to TRBD2. The V segment lost 4 bases and the J segment 3 bases; nucleotides outside the gene matches: 4. CDR1 is SGHTA, CDR2 FQGTGA, per germline. The CDR3 is made up of 15 amino acids. In nucleotides, the CDR3 is TGTGCCAGCAGCTCTAGCGGGGGAGTTACAGATACGCAGTATTTT. Translation gives CASSSSGGVTDTQYF.

V is TRBV29-1 and J is TRBJ2-3, with D perhaps matching TRBD2 (5 bases). The germline V and J ends were trimmed by 3 bases and 2 bases, with 9 bases remaining between them. The CDR3 is made up of 13 amino acids. Per germline, CDR1 SQVTM and CDR2 ANQGSEA. The CDR3 nucleotides are TGCAGCGTTGAGAGGGTAAACACAGATACGCAGTATTTT. This translates into CSVERVNTDTQYF.

The CDR3: CASSYGGVGYEQYF. DNA of the CDR3: TGTGCCAGCAGTTACGGAGGGGTCGGCTACGAGCAGTACTTC. The chain joins TRBV6-2 or TRBV6-3 to TRBJ2-7; TRBD2 might be the D (6 bases). CDR3 length: 14 amino acids. Trimming shortened V by 2 bases and J by 3 bases, and 11 bases separated the two germline ends. Germline CDR1 and CDR2: MNHEY and SVGEGT.

The gene calls are TRBV4-1 and TRBJ1-6; 8 bases agree with TRBD1. CDR1 and CDR2 from the germline V gene are MGHRA and YSYEKL. The CDR3 covers 18 residues. The junction had 17 bases not matched to a gene; V was cut back by 3 bases and J by 10 bases. The CDR3 region is CASSQVPGQDFPGSPLHF. For the CDR3, the DNA is TGCGCCAGCAGCCAGGTCCCGGGACAGGACTTTCCCGGGTCACCCCTCCACTTT.

This chain uses TRBV6-5 with TRBJ2-1; D remains unclear. The CDR3 is 15 residues long. V was shortened by 7 bases and J by 2 bases, with 15 bases between the two germline ends. The germline V gene encodes CDR1 MNHEY and CDR2 SVGAGI. The chain's CDR3 is CASKIALGPYNEQFF. DNA for the CDR3: TGTGCCAGCAAAATAGCCCTGGGCCCCTACAATGAGCAGTTCTTC.

This clonotype was recorded a few times. The gene calls are TRBV5-5 and TRBJ2-5; TRBD2 might be the D (7 bases). The CDR3 runs 15 residues. Trimming stripped 4 bases from V and 8 bases from J, with 21 bases between. The germline CDR1 and CDR2 sequences are SGHKS and YYEKEE (reference sequence). The CDR3 region is CASSLGGRGQLTQYF. Here the CDR3 DNA reads TGTGCCAGCAGCCTTGGGGGGAGGGGACAACTTACCCAGTACTTC.

The rearrangement joins TRBV7-8 to TRBJ2-6; the D is unclear. This CDR3 region has 14 residues. Trimming left V 6 bases short and J 0 bases short, with 6 bases between. Germline loops: CDR1 SGHVS, CDR2 FQNEAQ. The CDR3 here is CASRKHSGANVLTF. As DNA, the CDR3 is TGTGCCAGCAGAAAACACTCTGGGGCCAACGTCCTGACTTTC.

J is TRBJ2-1 and V is TRBV24-1; 8 bases match TRBD1. The CDR3 is made up of 15 amino acids. After removal of 5 bases from V and 7 bases from J, the junction contained 9 bases not matched to a gene. CDR1 and CDR2 from the germline V gene are KGHDR and SFDVKD. The CDR3 region has the DNA TGTGCCACCAGTGCCGGACAGGGAAGAGTAAATGAGCAGTTCTTC. Translating it yields CATSAGQGRVNEQFF.

This clonotype has a handful of counts. The rearrangement links TRBV7-2 to TRBJ2-5, with TRBD1 matching over 8 bases. The CDR3 spans 18 residues. Germline V CDR1 and CDR2: SGHTA, FQGNSA. V shed 0 bases, J shed 6 bases, and the junction held 15 bases outside the gene matches. CDR3 loop: CASSLAQSGGQVVKTQYF. Written as DNA, the CDR3 is TGTGCCAGCAGCTTAGCGCAGTCAGGGGGACAGGTGGTAAAGACCCAGTACTTC.

The V call is TRBV5-1, the J call TRBJ1-4, with D hard to call. Trimming cost V 4 bases and J 3 bases, with 13 bases left between them. There are 15 residues in the CDR3. Germline CDR1 SGHRS, CDR2 YFSETQ. CDR3 in DNA: TGCGCCAGCAGCCCCCTGACACCACCTAATGAAAAACTGTTTTTT. Translated: CASSPLTPPNEKLFF.

There are a few counts of this clonotype. V gene TRBV13 combines with J gene TRBJ1-2; a weak D match, TRBD1 (6 bases). In germline, CDR1 is PRHDT, CDR2 FYEKMQ (reference sequence). The V end was cut by 6 bases, the J end by 3 bases, with 8 bases between. This CDR3 spans 12 amino acids. The CDR3 sequence is CASSAGDYGYTF. The DNA for the CDR3 is TGTGCCAGCAGTGCAGGGGACTATGGCTACACCTTC.

Only a few counts were recorded for this clonotype. The chain uses TRBV6-5 and TRBJ2-5; 8 nucleotides match TRBD2. With the DNA end fitting TRBJ2-7 better, the J assignment may be wrong. This CDR3 is built from 16 residues. Germline V gives CDR1 MNHEY, CDR2 SVGAGI. CDR3 protein: CASSYPRGGQDYEQYF. CDR3 nucleotides: TGTGCCAGCAGTTACCCACGGGGGGGCCAAGACTACGAGCAGTACTTC.

A few counts support this clonotype. This chain uses TRBV7-2 with TRBJ2-7; D perhaps matches TRBD1 (6 bases). This CDR3 region has 14 residues. Per the germline V gene, CDR1 is SGHTA and CDR2 is FQGNSA. V lost 4 bases and J 0 bases, leaving 10 bases between the germline ends. The CDR3 spells CASSSRGNSYEQYF. CDR3 nucleotides: TGTGCCAGCAGCTCAAGGGGGAACTCCTACGAGCAGTACTTC.